These 2 T cell receptor beta chains were all obtained from the same sample, sequenced in a study of blood T cell repertoires in COVID-19. Data came from immunoSEQ multiplex PCR; TCRdb stores just in-frame clones and leaves some out. The table includes tens of thousands of clones, about 91% detected once. The sample consisted of peripheral blood. The receptor set was obtained from a woman aged 70 to 79 with acute or convalescent COVID-19.

CDR3 region: CASSSSGYSQPQHF. CDR3 bases: TGTGCCAGCAGCAGTTCAGGGTATAGTCAGCCCCAGCATTTT. V is TRBV27 and J is TRBJ1-5; D is perhaps TRBD1 (5 bases). The germline gives CDR1 MNHEY, CDR2 SMNVEV (reference sequence). Trimming left V 6 bases short and J 6 bases short, with 15 bases between. The CDR3 runs to 14 residues.

This chain connects TRBV4-1 to TRBJ2-7; 9 positions agree with TRBD1. Germline CDR1 is MGHRA and CDR2 is YSYEKL. This CDR3 has 14 amino acids. V lost 2 bases and J lost 3; bases outside the gene matches: 2. CDR3 DNA sequence: TGCGCCAGCAGCCAACCGGGACAGGGCTACGAGCAGTACTTC. Amino acid sequence: CASSQPGQGYEQYF.